A single sample is the source of the 28 T cell receptor beta chains below, sequenced in a study of T cells in Graves' hyperthyroidism and ophthalmopathy. Amplification of TCR beta CDR3 regions used RNA as the template. HTBI primers were employed in a first-round RT-PCR of the TCR CDR3. TCRdb re-analysed the multiplex PCR reads in MiXCR, keeping a single row per CDR3 protein. The sample contains a few hundred thousand distinct CDR3 sequences, about 16% of which appear only once. Sequenced material: blood. The source is a woman in her 30s with Graves' hyperthyroidism.

The chain combines TRBV20-1 with TRBJ1-2, with D perhaps matching TRBD1 (5 bases). The CDR3 spans 15 residues. Between the trimmed V and J ends, which lost 5 bases and 3 bases, there was a span of 19 bases. Germline CDR1 reads DFQATT; CDR2 reads SNEGSKA (reference sequence). The CDR3 coding sequence is TGCAGTGCTCTAAAACCCGGGACGGACTACTATGGCTACACCTTC. This translates into CSALKPGTDYYGYTF.

This clonotype was observed many times. J is TRBJ1-1 and V is TRBV29-1, with TRBD1 matching over 7 bases. V shed 3 bases and J 5 bases; nucleotides not matched to a gene: 0. The germline V gene has CDR1 SQVTM and CDR2 ANQGSEA. The CDR3 has 11 residues. The CDR3 is CSVDRGTEAFF. DNA for the CDR3: TGCAGCGTTGACAGGGGGACTGAAGCTTTCTTT.

This clonotype was counted ten times or more. This chain connects TRBV10-3 to TRBJ2-3; 13 nucleotides match TRBD2. The J segment lost 7 bases and the V segment lost 3 bases, leaving 7 bases of the junction unmatched. The CDR3 totals 16 residues. Germline CDR1 is ENHRY and CDR2 is SYGVKD. The CDR3 nucleotides read TGTGCCATCAGTGATCCCCGACTAGCGGGAGGAAATACGCAGTATTTT. Its translation is CAISDPRLAGGNTQYF.

This clonotype came up a few times. The chain has TRBV9 and TRBJ2-2; D uncertain. CDR1 is SGDLS and CDR2 is YYNGEE in the germline V gene. V lost 4 bases, J lost 1 base, and 5 bases lay in between. The CDR3 contains 13 residues. The CDR3, as DNA: TGTGCCAGCAGCAATCAGAACACCGGGGAGCTGTTTTTT. This encodes CASSNQNTGELFF.

This clonotype turned up a few times. The CDR3 loop is CASSEIAQSLTDTQYF. DNA for the CDR3: TGCGCCAGCAGTGAGATAGCACAGAGTCTCACAGATACGCAGTATTTT. This rearrangement joins TRBV10-1 to TRBJ2-3; D uncertain. The CDR3 is made up of 16 amino acids. Trimming left V 2 bases short and J 2 bases short, with 14 bases between. Germline CDR1 and CDR2: WNHNN and SYGVQD (reference sequence).

The CDR3 here is CASRMRVGEKLFF. Here the CDR3 DNA reads TGTGCCAGTAGAATGAGGGTTGGGGAAAAACTGTTTTTT. The chain recombines TRBV2 with TRBJ1-4; no reliable D call. This CDR3 spans 13 amino acids. Trimming removed 9 bases at V and 8 bases at J, with 16 bases between. Germline CDR1 SNHLY, CDR2 FYNNEI.

This clonotype was picked up many times. The J gene is TRBJ2-5, the V gene TRBV28; the D gene is possibly TRBD1 (6 bases). Per germline, CDR1 MDHEN and CDR2 SYDVKM. The CDR3 is made up of 18 amino acids. V shed 7 bases and J shed 2 bases, with 26 bases lying between them. The CDR3 region has the DNA TGTGCCAGCACCTCCCTTCGCGGCAGGGGACAACAACAAGAGACCCAGTACTTC. Translating it yields CASTSLRGRGQQQETQYF.

The J gene is TRBJ2-3, the V gene TRBV12-3 or TRBV12-4; 9 positions agree with TRBD2. CDR3 length: 15 residues. Trimming at V came to 5 bases and at J to 3 bases, leaving 6 bases not matched to a gene. The CDR3 is CASSAQLAGTDTQYF. The CDR3 region has the DNA TGTGCCAGCAGTGCACAACTAGCGGGTACAGATACGCAGTATTTT.

The table lists this clonotype with many counts. This chain joins TRBV5-1 and TRBJ2-3, with D possibly matching TRBD2 (6 bases). Per germline, CDR1 SGHRS and CDR2 YFSETQ. This CDR3 has 15 residues. Trimming pared 5 bases from V and 0 bases from J, leaving 13 bases between. CDR3 coding DNA: TGCGCCAGCAGAATTACGAGCGGGAGCACAGATACGCAGTATTTT. Amino acids: CASRITSGSTDTQYF.

As concerns this clonotype: This may stem from a read error, because a much larger clone lies one nucleotide away. Here the CDR3 reads CAWGTPDPSYEQYF. CDR3 sequence (DNA): TGTGCCTGGGGAACCCCGGACCCCTCCTACGAGCAGTACTTC. The chain is built from TRBV30 and TRBJ2-7; no reliable D call. The CDR3 spans 14 residues. V was cut by 5 bases and J by 0 bases, with 14 bases left in between. Germline V gene data show CDR1 as GTSNPN and CDR2 as SVGIG (reference sequence).

This clonotype has at least ten counts. This sequence joins TRBV3-1 and TRBJ1-4; tentatively, D is TRBD1 (5 bases). The CDR3 runs 15 residues. The V end was cut by 0 bases, the J end by 8 bases, with 13 bases between. CDR1 is LGHDT and CDR2 is YNNKEL in the germline V gene (reference sequence). CDR3 DNA sequence: TGTGCCAGCAGCCAAGATAGGCAGGGTGGAGAAAAACTGTTTTTT. Residues: CASSQDRQGGEKLFF.

The sample holds a few counts of this clonotype. The V and J genes are TRBV7-2 and TRBJ2-7; TRBD2 matches at 7 bases. CDR3 length equals 14 residues. V was pared by 10 bases and J by 4 bases, with 13 bases of the junction left unmatched. Germline V gene lookup returns CDR1 SGHTA and CDR2 FQGNSA. The CDR3 bases are TGTGCCACAACACAGGTCGGCGGGAGATACGAGCAGTACTTC. Residues: CATTQVGGRYEQYF. Full variable domain (missing parts from reference TRBV7-2 and TRBJ2-7): GAGVSQSPSNKVTEKGKDVELRCDPISGHTALYWYRQSLGQGLEFLIYFQGNSAPDKSGLPSDRFSAERTGGSVSTLTIQRTQQEDSAVYLCATTQVGGRYEQYFGPGTRLTVT.

Note on this clonotype: A much more abundant neighbour one base away suggests this may be a read error. This rearrangement joins TRBV11-3 to TRBJ2-1; 9 nucleotides agree with TRBD2. The CDR3 loop spans 18 amino acids. Per germline, CDR1 SGHNT and CDR2 YENEEA. V shed 2 bases and J 0 bases; nucleotides not matched to a gene: 8. DNA of the CDR3: TGTGCCAGCAGCTTACAGTTGACTAGCGGTAGCTCCTACAATGAGCAGTTCTTC. This translates into CASSLQLTSGSSYNEQFF.

V usage is TRBV2 and J usage is TRBJ2-7; 10 bases match TRBD1. With 8 bases clipped from V and 6 bases from J, the junction kept 7 bases outside the gene matches. The CDR3 has 13 amino acids. CDR1 and CDR2 from the germline V gene are SNHLY and FYNNEI. The CDR3 sequence is CASAGTGAPEQYF. For the CDR3, the DNA is TGTGCCAGCGCCGGGACAGGGGCCCCCGAGCAGTACTTC.

The chain couples TRBV5-6 to TRBJ2-5; 13 bases map to TRBD2. CDR1 and CDR2 from the germline V gene are SGHDT and YYEEEE. The J segment lost 5 bases and the V segment lost 4 bases, leaving 14 bases of the junction unmatched. CDR3 size: 18 residues. This CDR3 reads CASSPVTSGRAGYETQYF. In DNA form, the CDR3 reads TGTGCCAGCAGCCCTGTTACTAGCGGGAGGGCCGGCTACGAGACCCAGTACTTC.

This clonotype has more than one count but fewer than ten. The chain links TRBV29-1 to TRBJ2-3, with D possibly TRBD2 on 7 matching bases. The CDR3 runs 16 residues. V was trimmed by 5 bases and J by 1 base, leaving 19 bases between them. Germline values: CDR1 SQVTM, CDR2 ANQGSEA. CDR3 sequence reads: CSVLGAGAQRTDTQYF. In DNA form, the CDR3 reads TGCAGCGTTTTGGGGGCGGGGGCTCAACGCACAGATACGCAGTATTTT.

The chain links TRBV15 to TRBJ2-1, with a possible D match to TRBD1 (6 bases). Germline assignment: CDR1 LNHNV and CDR2 YYDKDF (reference sequence). Trimming stripped 3 bases from V and 4 bases from J, with 10 bases between. The CDR3 is made up of 14 amino acids. The chain's CDR3 is CATSRGDRYNEQFF. CDR3 in DNA: TGTGCCACCAGCAGGGGTGACAGGTACAATGAGCAGTTCTTC.

The chain links TRBV6-1 to TRBJ2-3, with 12 positions matching TRBD2. The CDR3 contains 16 residues. Germline V gene lookup returns CDR1 MNHNS and CDR2 SASEGT. V trimming: 4 bases; J trimming: 2 bases; junction bases outside the gene matches: 4. CDR3 amino acids: CASSGRTSGNTDTQYF. For the CDR3, the DNA is TGTGCCAGCAGTGGCCGGACTAGCGGGAACACAGATACGCAGTATTTT.

This clonotype was observed a few times. The rearrangement links TRBV20-1 to TRBJ1-2; the D gene is possibly TRBD1 (6 bases). In germline, CDR1 is DFQATT, CDR2 SNEGSKA (reference sequence). The CDR3 is 11 residues long. The V gene lost 6 bases and the J gene lost 9 bases, with 14 bases spanning the gap. CDR3 region: CSAKFGQRYTF. DNA of the CDR3: TGCAGTGCCAAATTCGGACAGCGCTACACCTTC.

This clonotype was seen many times. The J gene is TRBJ2-3, the V gene TRBV12-3 or TRBV12-4, with TRBD2 matching 12 bases. The CDR3 is 20 residues long. After removal of 8 bases from V and 4 bases from J, the junction contained 22 bases not matched to a gene. The CDR3 region is CASCKGRGLAGQRRADTQYF. For the CDR3, the DNA is TGTGCCAGCTGTAAGGGACGGGGACTAGCGGGCCAGAGGCGGGCAGATACGCAGTATTTT.

This clonotype was detected only a few times. V usage is TRBV7-9 and J usage is TRBJ2-1; perhaps TRBD1 as D (5 bases). CDR1 SEHNR and CDR2 FQNEAQ come from the germline V gene (reference sequence). V lost 1 base and J lost 12, with 16 bases in between. The CDR3 length is 14 residues. For the CDR3, the DNA is TGTGCCAGCAGCTTAGGACGGGTAAGGGGAATGCAGTTCTTC. Residues: CASSLGRVRGMQFF.

Here the CDR3 reads CARERGGVLTQYF. The CDR3, as DNA: TGTGCCAGAGAGCGGGGGGGGGTATTAACCCAGTACTTC. The chain uses TRBV6-7 and TRBJ2-5, with 10 bases fitting TRBD2. TRBV6-7 is noted as an ORF with a role that remains uncertain. The CDR3 extends over 13 amino acids. V lost 9 bases and J lost 8; bases outside the gene matches: 9.

This clonotype was counted ten times or more. The CDR3 DNA reads as TGTGCCTGCAACTGGGGGACAGGGGGCAATCAGCCCCAGCATTTT. Translated, it gives CACNWGTGGNQPQHF. The J gene is TRBJ1-5, the V gene TRBV30; 10 nucleotides match TRBD1. V gave up 6 bases and J gave up 2 bases; unmatched junction bases: 7. Germline V gene lookup returns CDR1 GTSNPN and CDR2 SVGIG (reference sequence). The CDR3 is 15 amino acids.

The chain couples TRBV4-1 to TRBJ2-6; a weak D match, TRBD1 (5 bases). CDR1 and CDR2 (germline): MGHRA, YSYEKL. This CDR3 region has 18 residues. Trimming took off 4 bases at V and 2 bases at J, with 18 bases between the two ends. CDR3 in DNA: TGCGCCAGCAGCCCCCAGGCAGGGATGAATGCTGGGGCCAACGTCCTGACTTTC. Protein sequence: CASSPQAGMNAGANVLTF.

In this sample, this clonotype turned up many times. The chain couples TRBV5-4 to TRBJ2-5; D gene ambiguous. V was clipped by 0 bases and J by 5 bases, with 11 bases between them. Germline loops: CDR1 SGHNT, CDR2 YYREEE (reference sequence). The CDR3 extends over 14 amino acids. The CDR3 sequence: CASSLESSRETQYF. CDR3 nucleotides: TGTGCCAGCAGCTTGGAGTCGTCCCGGGAGACCCAGTACTTC.

The chain combines TRBV5-1 with TRBJ2-3; 8 bases are a match to TRBD1. The germline gives CDR1 SGHRS, CDR2 YFSETQ. This CDR3 spans 15 amino acids. V trimming: 4 bases; J trimming: 3 bases; junction bases outside the gene matches: 7. CDR3 loop: CASSPSRTGTDTQYF. The CDR3 DNA is TGCGCCAGCAGCCCCTCCCGGACAGGGACAGATACGCAGTATTTT.

This clonotype was detected a few times. The rearrangement uses TRBV20-1 and TRBJ2-2; TRBD2 matches 11 bases. J gave up 7 bases and V 0 bases, and 10 bases lay outside the gene matches. CDR1 DFQATT and CDR2 SNEGSKA come from the germline V gene (reference sequence). The CDR3 has 17 residues. CDR3 sequence: CSARELAGAGFGGELFF. The DNA of the CDR3 is TGCAGTGCTAGAGAACTAGCGGGAGCTGGCTTTGGCGGGGAGCTGTTTTTT.

This clonotype was picked up many times. The chain couples TRBV9 to TRBJ2-3, with a weak D call TRBD2 (6 bases). This CDR3 spans 16 amino acids. Germline CDR1 and CDR2: SGDLS and YYNGEE. Trimming cost V 0 bases and J 6 bases, with 17 bases left between them. CDR3 amino acids: CASSVGSSGYRDTQYF. CDR3 DNA sequence: TGTGCCAGCAGCGTAGGATCGAGCGGGTATCGGGATACGCAGTATTTT.